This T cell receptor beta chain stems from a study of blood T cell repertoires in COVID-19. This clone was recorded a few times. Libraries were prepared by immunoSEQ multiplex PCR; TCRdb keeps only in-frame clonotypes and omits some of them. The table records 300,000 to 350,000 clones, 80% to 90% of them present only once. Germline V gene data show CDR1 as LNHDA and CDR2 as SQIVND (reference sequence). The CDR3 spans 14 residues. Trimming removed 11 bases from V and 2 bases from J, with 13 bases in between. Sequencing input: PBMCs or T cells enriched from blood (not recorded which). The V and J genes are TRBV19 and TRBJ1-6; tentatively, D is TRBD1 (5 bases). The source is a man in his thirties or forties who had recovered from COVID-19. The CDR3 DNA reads TGTGCCTCCTGCCAGGGAACCTATAATTCACCCCTCCACTTT. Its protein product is CASCQGTYNSPLHF.